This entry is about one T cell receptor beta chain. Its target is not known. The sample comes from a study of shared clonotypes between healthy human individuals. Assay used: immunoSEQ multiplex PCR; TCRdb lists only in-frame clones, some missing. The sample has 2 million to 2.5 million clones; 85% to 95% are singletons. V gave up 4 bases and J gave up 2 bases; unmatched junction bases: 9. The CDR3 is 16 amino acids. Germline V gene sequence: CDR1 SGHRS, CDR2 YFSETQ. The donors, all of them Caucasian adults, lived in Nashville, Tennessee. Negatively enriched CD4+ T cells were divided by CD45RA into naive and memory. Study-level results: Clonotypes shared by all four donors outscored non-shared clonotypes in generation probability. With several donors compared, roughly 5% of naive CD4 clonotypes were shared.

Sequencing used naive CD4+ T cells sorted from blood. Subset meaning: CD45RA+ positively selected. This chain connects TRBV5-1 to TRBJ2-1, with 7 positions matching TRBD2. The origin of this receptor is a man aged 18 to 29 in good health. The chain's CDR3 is CASSGDSSGPYNEQFF. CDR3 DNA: TGCGCCAGCAGCGGGGATTCTAGCGGTCCCTACAATGAGCAGTTCTTC.